This T cell receptor beta chain was observed in a study of cytomegalovirus exposure and HLA in healthy donors (dated by TCRdb to about 2017). Describing the broader study: According to an earlier analysis of a few hundred of the donors, about 179 million T cells yielded roughly 100 million unique TCR beta sequences and about 300 Gb of sequence data. Rather than drawing on any new phenotypic data, the later analysis identified candidate immune exposures from TCR beta sequences and the way those sequences occurred across donors. HLA typing included class I and class II loci at four-digit resolution. A later analysis re-examined previously published TCR beta repertoires from roughly 720 donors and added high-resolution HLA genotyping to investigate patterns of TCR occurrence. Typing coverage differed by locus: A, B, C, DRB1 and DQB1 were typed in about 629-640 donors, DQA1 in approximately 520, DPA1 in around 610, and DPB1 in 472. Of the 350 to 450 genotyped donors, roughly 85% fell in the genetic ancestry cluster associated with self-reported Caucasian donors. An earlier analysis of several hundred of the donors applied high-throughput TCR beta sequencing to assess whether each TCR beta V gene segment acted as functional or pseudogenic. Across about 370 genotyped donors of the cohort, an average of roughly 230,000 unique TCR beta nucleotide sequences per donor were sequenced, and around 20% of those sequences were non-productive. Approximately 300 gigabases of sequencing data and tens of millions of unique TCR sequences were included in an early release covering around 600 HLA-typed donors. Donor age, sex, ethnicity and CMV serostatus were collected together with the repertoire data. To predict cytomegalovirus infection status, the study brought together high-throughput TCR immunosequencing, statistical association of individual TCRs with disease status, and machine learning. The study was designed to test whether signatures of past pathogen exposure could be identified by cataloging public T cell receptors. Genome-wide SNP genotypes for about 65% of the 666 donors were used in a later genetic analysis, which treated that subset as a discovery cohort. A separate validation cohort of roughly 130 different subjects was used in addition to the roughly 670-subject first cohort. Every repertoire in the discovery cohort had been generated on one and the same sequencing platform. Four to six DR-DQ haplotypes were handled as single units for association and clustering, since linkage in the cohort was strong. Using immunosequencing, the study profiled T cell repertoires from around 670 subjects and related those repertoires to cytomegalovirus serostatus. On the study overall, not on this receptor specifically: Immune exposure information for the cohort was limited to CMV serostatus. A later analysis found that TCR association rates varied across HLA loci, with DRB1 alleles showing the most associated TCRs and HLA-C alleles the fewest. Most TCR sequences were seen in very few donors, while some public TCRs were found in many individuals. A group of highly shared sequence variants was considered likely to be a technical artifact of the sequencing pipeline. According to a later analysis, parvovirus B19, influenza, CMV and Epstein-Barr virus appeared linked to several top co-occurrence clusters. In a later analysis, 15,000 to 20,000 TCR beta sequences were associated with specific HLA alleles at a false discovery rate of 0.05. Some IMGT-functional V segments, including TRBV6-2 and TRBV6-3, could not be told apart with the 87-base-pair reads, so those segments were excluded. A few of the identified cytomegalovirus-associated TCR beta chains were confirmed in vitro to be specific for cytomegalovirus antigens. A further reported finding was that TCR beta sequences accurately predicted the HLA-A and HLA-B alleles for most subjects in the first cohort. An earlier analysis of some 560 of the donors showed that most TCR beta V segments appeared in productive rearrangements either about 87% or about 30% of the time, which broadly matched IMGT annotations. Assigning TCR associations to individual alleles was difficult when HLA alleles, especially DR and DQ, strongly co-occurred. Over 15 rarely observed V segments, including chromosome 9 orphons, were excluded from the earlier analysis of several hundred of the donors because counts were too low. A later genetic analysis associated a missense DCLRE1C variant with V-gene and J-gene trimming of TCR beta chains, and an independent cohort replicated the association. Cytomegalovirus status was reported to be diagnosed by the classifier with high specificity and sensitivity in both the original and validation cohorts. Only TCR beta chains were sequenced in this cohort, and the absence of alpha or paired-chain data limited detectable features. The study listed 150 to 200 TCR beta chains as associated with cytomegalovirus. Roughly uniform sequencing depth across donors was assumed in presence/absence analyses, although this assumption may not hold. The authors suggested that the approach could potentially be generalized to other disease states and immunological phenotypes. Linkage disequilibrium might explain the correlated functional status among segregating V segments, but an unknown experimental factor could not be ruled out. A later genetic analysis reported fewer N-insertions in productive TCRs among donors in an Asian-associated ancestry cluster than the roughly 720-donor mean. Because HLA typing was unavailable for some donors at each locus, only the typed subset was used in association tests. In a later analysis, HLA-associated TCR beta chains were found to be more clonally expanded and to have lower generation probabilities than equally common non-associated chains. Most CMV-associated TCR beta chains appeared to be HLA-restricted in a later analysis, and the HLA associations seemed to be driven largely by CMV exposure.

Preparation of the library involved the immunoSEQ multiplex PCR assay. A mixture of 60 forward primers for TCR Vbeta segments and 13 reverse primers for TCR Jbeta segments was used in the multiplex PCR. The CDR3 region of rearranged TCR beta genes was amplified from genomic DNA with a multiplex PCR assay. The amplified TCR beta libraries were sequenced on the Illumina HiSeq System as 87-base-pair reads. The study's own analysis went as follows. In a later analysis, tens of millions of unique TCR beta chains were counted across the roughly 610 repertoires, and roughly 10 million of these chains were shared by at least two donors. Raw reads were error-corrected and collapsed into unique sequences by a nearest-neighbor algorithm in which closely related sequences were merged to remove PCR and sequencing errors. Alignment of CDR3 sequences to IMGT reference sequences was used to assign V, D and J gene segments. For a sequence to be retained, at least a six-nucleotide match to both a V gene segment and a J gene segment was required. Rearrangements were called productive when the CDR3 lacked stop codons and stayed in frame with V and J; all others were non-productive. CDR3 was defined by IMGT convention, running from the second conserved V-encoded cysteine to the conserved J-encoded phenylalanine. In an earlier analysis of some 550 of the donors, sequences lacking an unambiguous match to a single V gene segment were excluded. In an earlier analysis of approximately 500 of the donors, a V segment was called functional when productive rearrangements were above 56.7%, and segregating when the standard deviation between donors exceeded 5%. A statistical classification framework was developed to diagnose cytomegalovirus status using the catalog of TCR beta chain sequences. In a later analysis, TCR nucleotide sequences were compared against IMGT/GENE-DB human TR gene sequences so that V and J genes could be assigned. A later analysis assigned CDR3 sequences and most-parsimonious VDJ recombination scenarios with the TCRdist pipeline. In a later analysis, each TCR beta chain was defined by its CDR3 amino acid sequence together with its V-gene family, and reads lacking a unique V-gene family were excluded. A later analysis removed several hundred highly shared, low-generation-probability nucleotide sequences to deal with suspected cross-contamination and a sequencing artifact. For each public chain, a later analysis derived a clonal expansion index from normalized ranks of inferred template counts within each repertoire. A later analysis computed generation probabilities with a VDJ recombination model fitted to out-of-frame rearrangements, and checked the results against IGoR. Hypergeometric tests were used in a later analysis to score TCR-TCR, TCR-HLA and TCR-CMV co-occurrence, with a repertoire-size bias correction applied to the TCR pairs. In a later analysis, false discovery rates were estimated by permuting HLA or CMV assignments 20 times. A later analysis grouped co-occurring TCRs with DBSCAN, adding TCRdist sequence similarity when clustering within HLA-allele-positive subsets. Repertoires with fewer than 30,000 or more than 120,000 public chains, plus five repertoires with anomalous nucleotide sharing, were excluded from co-occurrence clustering. TCRdb limited this immuneACCESS table to in-frame rearrangements with V and J called. A share of clones is missing; checked studies link under half to unresolved V genes, and the rest is unexplained. D and trimming were read from the DNA, whereas the V and J calls and clone size are those reported in that table. In this sample the table shows around 180,000 clones, around 68% of which occur a single time. The ten biggest clones cover around 1.5% of the sample.

The cohort consisted of 670 or so healthy bone marrow donors. At the time of sampling, all cohort members were nominally healthy, though unrecorded immune exposures were likely present. The donor was CMV seronegative and was included in the group of under 450 seronegative cohort members. A peripheral blood sample was collected from each donor, and TCR beta sequencing was performed on peripheral blood mononuclear cells. Genomic DNA extraction from the blood cell samples was performed with the Qiagen DNeasy Blood Extraction Kit. About this clone itself: Its antigen is currently not known. The record has no base qualities; no much larger clone is one base away.

The CDR3 starts with the cysteine, ends with the phenylalanine, and has 14 residues. The entry retains the CDR3 DNA only, 42 bases that are in frame from base 1. Reading the germline V gene gives CDR1 SNHLY and CDR2 FYNNEI. V lost 5 bases and J lost 1 base; the stretch between them is 9 bases long. The chain is encoded by TRBV2 joined to TRBJ1-5; the D segment could be TRBD1, given 6 matching bases. This clonotype was obtained from a girl aged 10 to 17 in good health and CMV-seronegative. What was sequenced was PBMCs. This receptor carries the CDR3 CASSQGHSNQPQHF. The nucleotide sequence is TGTGCCAGCAGTCAGGGGCACAGCAATCAGCCCCAGCATTTT.